The sequence of this T cell receptor beta chain was determined in a study of human T cells and chemical hapten exposure (dated by TCRdb to the early 2020s). Turning to the overall study: For sensitization, 2% DPC in acetone was applied to an approximately 2 cm by approximately 2 cm area of upper inner arm skin. Alopecia areata with under or over 50% scalp involvement, alopecia totalis and alopecia universalis were represented in the patient cohort, which was mostly female. About 27 alopecia patients gave blood for TCR sequencing at one to four time points (pre-sensitization, 2, 6 and 24 weeks). Patch testing was done on the upper back using Finn chambers containing 0.01% DPC, and results were scored after 6 days according to International Contact Dermatitis Research Group standards. Blood was sampled from patients pre-sensitization (week 0) and at 2, 6 and about 24 weeks after DPC sensitization. Weekly therapeutic DPC doses were additionally applied to the scalp of patients throughout the roughly 23-week study period. Libraries were pooled for sequencing, and variation in per-sample TCR yields was attributed mainly to small differences in library volumes within the pool. Peripheral blood TCR repertoire changes were tracked in vivo in alopecia patients during primary and secondary sensitization to the hapten diphenylcyclopropenone (DPC).

Explained via the paper, the time point label denotes: patch test 2, 6 weeks after DPC sensitization. The sample's treatment or condition label, in plain terms: therapeutic diphenylcyclopropenone sensitization with weekly scalp DPC. Blood at each patch-test visit was drawn before the patch test was applied. Patients were considered eligible if aged 18 to 70, diagnosed with alopecia and deemed suitable for DPC therapy, and patients were excluded if pregnant. Total RNA was isolated from unfractionated whole blood collected in Tempus Blood RNA tubes. The CDR3 runs 14 residues from the cysteine to the phenylalanine. The retained sequence is limited to the CDR3, 42 bases, with the frame set at the first base. V is cut by 5 bases and J by 4 bases, and the space between the germline ends is 12 bases. Via the germline V gene (reference sequence), CDR1 is MNHNY and CDR2 SVGAGI. The library was obtained by RACE. Sequencing was performed on a NextSeq 500. Library preparation attached unique molecular identifiers to individual cDNA molecules for quantitative, reproducible TCR counting. For every blood RNA sample, sequencing covered both the TCR alpha and TCR beta chains. Per the source publication's procedure: The median number of TCRs per sample was approximately 93,000, ranging from about 20,000 to 750,000. V, J and CDR3 annotation of the TCR reads was performed with the Decombinator software suite. Every sample was subsampled to the same number of TCRs (28,000) for the PS versus PT1 abundance plots. TCRs were defined as expanded if absent before sensitization and observed at least eight times at the 2-week time point. The raw public data were reprocessed by TCRdb itself: fastp quality trimming at Q25, MiXCR clonotype calling, in-frame beta chains only. All rows with the same CDR3 protein become a single entry with the most common DNA and genes. The V and J calls reflect TCRdb's pipeline rather than the authors' work. Recorded for this sample are about 400,000 distinct CDR3 sequences; 6% to 7% of them occurred a single time. Around 6% of the sample is taken by the ten largest.

What the work shows at the level of the full study, not this receptor alone: Patch test score correlated positively with the number of PT1 expanded TCRs, reaching significance at thresholds 8, 16 and 32 but not at 4. DPC sensitization did not change how many TCRs were above 1 in 1000 frequency, and no evidence was found of alterations in global repertoire structure. After repeated subsampling, changes were observed in the strength of the expansion versus patch-test correlation and in the threshold at which the correlation became significant. Significantly more large CDR3 similarity clusters were formed by expanded TCRs than by pre-sensitization or healthy control sets, consistent with antigen-driven responses. All patients had alopecia, a presumed autoimmune disease, so their immune response might differ from that of healthy individuals.

As regards this clonotype: Its antigen remains undetermined. Base quality data are lacking; no much larger clone is found one base away.

The specimen comprised whole blood, sampled in connection with sensitization to the hapten diphenylcyclopropenone (DPC). The chain links TRBV6-6 with TRBJ2-1; the D element could tentatively be TRBD1 or TRBD2, as 5 bases agree for each. This clonotype originated in a young woman with alopecia areata. Some clones in this sample may be carry-over from other donors' samples. The CDR3 in this case is CASSLPGRYNEQFF. The DNA sequence follows: TGTGCCAGCAGTCTCCCGGGACGGTACAATGAGCAGTTCTTC.